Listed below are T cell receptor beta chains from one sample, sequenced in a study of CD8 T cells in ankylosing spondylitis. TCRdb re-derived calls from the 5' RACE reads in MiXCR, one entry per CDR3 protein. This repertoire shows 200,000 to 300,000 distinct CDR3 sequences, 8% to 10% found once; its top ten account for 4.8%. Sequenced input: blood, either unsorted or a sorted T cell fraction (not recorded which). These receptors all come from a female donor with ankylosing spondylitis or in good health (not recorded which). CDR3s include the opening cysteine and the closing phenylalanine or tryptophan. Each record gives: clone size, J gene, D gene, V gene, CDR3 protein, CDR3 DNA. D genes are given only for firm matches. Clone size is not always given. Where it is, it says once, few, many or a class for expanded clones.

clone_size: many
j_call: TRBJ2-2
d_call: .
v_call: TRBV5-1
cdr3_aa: CASSTGGPDTGELFF
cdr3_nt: TGCGCCAGCAGCACCGGCGGACCCGACACCGGGGAGCTGTTTTTT

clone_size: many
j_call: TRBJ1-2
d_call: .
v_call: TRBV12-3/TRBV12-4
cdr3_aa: CASRPTGRDYGYTF
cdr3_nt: TGTGCCAGCAGGCCTACTGGGCGGGACTATGGCTACACCTTC

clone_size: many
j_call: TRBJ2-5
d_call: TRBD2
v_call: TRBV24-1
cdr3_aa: CATSDLGSGVNQETQYF
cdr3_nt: TGTGCCACCAGTGATTTAGGAAGCGGGGTTAACCAAGAGACCCAGTACTTC

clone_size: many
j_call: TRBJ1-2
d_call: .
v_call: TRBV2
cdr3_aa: CASSDGRYADGYTF
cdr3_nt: TGTGCCAGCAGTGACGGGCGATATGCGGACGGCTACACCTTC

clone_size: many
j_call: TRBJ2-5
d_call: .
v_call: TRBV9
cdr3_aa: CASSAKLPGQGSGTQYF
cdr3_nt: TGTGCCAGCAGCGCAAAATTACCGGGACAAGGCTCGGGGACCCAGTACTTC

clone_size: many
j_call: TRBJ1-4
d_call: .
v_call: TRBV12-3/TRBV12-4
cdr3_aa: CASSSSPPTNEKLFF
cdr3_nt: TGTGCCAGCAGTTCCTCACCTCCAACTAATGAAAAACTGTTTTTT

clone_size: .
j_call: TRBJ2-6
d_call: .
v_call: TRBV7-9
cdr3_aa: CASSFGTGSGANVLTF
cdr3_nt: TGTGCCAGCAGCTTCGGGACCGGCTCTGGGGCCAACGTCCTGACTTTC

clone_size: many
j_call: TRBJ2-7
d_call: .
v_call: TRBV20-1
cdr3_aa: CSARKLDEQYF
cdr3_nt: TGCAGTGCTAGAAAGCTGGATGAGCAGTACTTC

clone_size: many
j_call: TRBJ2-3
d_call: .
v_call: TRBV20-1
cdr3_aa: CSARPGGGGFTDTQYF
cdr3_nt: TGCAGTGCCCGCCCCGGCGGCGGGGGCTTCACAGATACGCAGTATTTT

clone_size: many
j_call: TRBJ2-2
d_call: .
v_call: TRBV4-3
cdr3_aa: CASSQEDSRNTGELFF
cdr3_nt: TGCGCCAGCAGCCAAGAGGATTCCCGGAACACCGGGGAGCTGTTTTTT

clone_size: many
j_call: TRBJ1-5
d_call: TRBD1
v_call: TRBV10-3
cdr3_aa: CAISEGQGVNQPQHF
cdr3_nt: TGTGCCATCAGTGAAGGTCAGGGGGTCAATCAGCCCCAGCATTTT

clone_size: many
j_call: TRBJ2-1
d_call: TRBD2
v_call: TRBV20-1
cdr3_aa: CSARWALGGSGYNEQFF
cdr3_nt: TGCAGTGCTAGATGGGCCCTGGGCGGGAGCGGGTACAATGAGCAGTTCTTC

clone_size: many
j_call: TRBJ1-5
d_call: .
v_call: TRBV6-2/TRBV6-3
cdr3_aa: CASSYALPWQPQHF
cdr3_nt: TGTGCCAGCAGTTACGCCCTCCCCTGGCAGCCCCAGCATTTT

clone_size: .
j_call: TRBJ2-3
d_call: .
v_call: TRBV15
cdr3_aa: CATSSGHGPKGDTQYF
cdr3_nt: TGTGCCACCAGCAGCGGTCACGGACCCAAGGGGGATACGCAGTATTTT

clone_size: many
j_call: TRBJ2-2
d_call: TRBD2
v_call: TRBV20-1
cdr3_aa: CSATYGLAGGTGELFF
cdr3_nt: TGCAGTGCTACCTATGGACTAGCGGGAGGGACCGGGGAGCTGTTTTTT

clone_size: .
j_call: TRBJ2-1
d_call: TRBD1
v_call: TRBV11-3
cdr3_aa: CASSRRDRGLNEQFF
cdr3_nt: TGTGCCAGCAGCCGCCGCGACAGGGGGCTAAATGAGCAGTTCTTC

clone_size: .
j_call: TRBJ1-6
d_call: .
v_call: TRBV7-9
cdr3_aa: CASSPTSDSYNSPLHF
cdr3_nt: TGTGCCAGCAGCCCTACTTCCGACTCCTATAATTCACCCCTCCACTTT

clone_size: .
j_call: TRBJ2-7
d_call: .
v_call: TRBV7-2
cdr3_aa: CASSYRGGTYEQYF
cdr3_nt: TGTGCCAGCAGCTACAGGGGGGGGACCTACGAGCAGTACTTC

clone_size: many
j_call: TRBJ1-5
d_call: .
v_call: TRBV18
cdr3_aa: CASSPDRWNQPQHF
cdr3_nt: TGTGCCAGCTCACCAGACAGGTGGAATCAGCCCCAGCATTTT

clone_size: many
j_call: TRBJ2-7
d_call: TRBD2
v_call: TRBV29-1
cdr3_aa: CSGWTSGSDEQYF
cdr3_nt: TGCAGCGGGTGGACTAGCGGGAGCGACGAGCAGTACTTC

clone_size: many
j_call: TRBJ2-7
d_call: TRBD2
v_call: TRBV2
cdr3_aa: CASRGATSVHEQYF
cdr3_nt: TGTGCCAGCAGGGGGGCGACTAGCGTGCACGAGCAGTACTTC

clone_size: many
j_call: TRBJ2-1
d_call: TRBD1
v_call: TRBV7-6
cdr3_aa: CASSLGTGWHNEQFF
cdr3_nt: TGTGCCAGCAGCCTCGGGACAGGGTGGCACAATGAGCAGTTCTTC

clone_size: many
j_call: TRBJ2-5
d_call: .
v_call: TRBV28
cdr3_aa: CASRRGGVETQYF
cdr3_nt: TGTGCCAGCAGGCGTGGAGGGGTGGAGACCCAGTACTTC

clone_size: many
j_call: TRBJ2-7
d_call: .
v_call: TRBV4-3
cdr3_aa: CASSQEAQGIYEQYF
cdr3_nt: TGCGCCAGCAGCCAAGAGGCACAGGGAATATACGAGCAGTACTTC

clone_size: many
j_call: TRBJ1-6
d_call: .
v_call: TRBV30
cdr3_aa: CAWSTRTRGNSPLHF
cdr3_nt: TGTGCCTGGAGTACACGGACCCGGGGAAATTCACCCCTCCACTTT

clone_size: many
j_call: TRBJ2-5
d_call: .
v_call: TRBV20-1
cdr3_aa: CSARGVGVQETQYF
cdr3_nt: TGCAGTGCTAGGGGGGTCGGGGTTCAAGAGACCCAGTACTTC

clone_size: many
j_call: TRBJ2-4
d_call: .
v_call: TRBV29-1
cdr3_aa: CSVGGRAKNIQYF
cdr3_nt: TGCAGCGTTGGTGGGAGAGCCAAAAACATTCAGTACTTC

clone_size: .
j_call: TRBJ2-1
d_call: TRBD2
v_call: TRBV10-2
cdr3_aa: CASSGGRARDEQFF
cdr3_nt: TGCGCCAGCAGTGGTGGGAGGGCCAGGGATGAGCAGTTCTTC

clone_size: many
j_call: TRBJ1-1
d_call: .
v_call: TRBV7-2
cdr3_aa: CASSPWVGMNTEAFF
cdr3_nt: TGTGCCAGCAGCCCCTGGGTAGGGATGAACACTGAAGCTTTCTTT

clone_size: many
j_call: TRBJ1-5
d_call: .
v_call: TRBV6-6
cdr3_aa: CASSRDRSGNQPQHF
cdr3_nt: TGTGCCAGCAGCCGAGACAGGTCTGGCAATCAGCCCCAGCATTTT

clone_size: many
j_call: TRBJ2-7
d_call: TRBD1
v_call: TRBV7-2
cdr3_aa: CASSPRTGGPAYEQYF
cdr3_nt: TGTGCCAGCAGCCCCCGGACAGGAGGTCCAGCCTACGAGCAGTACTTC

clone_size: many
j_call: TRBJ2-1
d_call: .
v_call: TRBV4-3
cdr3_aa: CASSQELVAVYNEQFF
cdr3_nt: TGCGCCAGCAGCCAAGAATTGGTAGCGGTTTACAATGAGCAGTTCTTC